Shown below are 30 T cell receptor beta chains from a single sample sequenced in a study of T cell responses to AZD1222 COVID-19 vaccine. Assay used: immunoSEQ multiplex PCR; TCRdb lists only in-frame clones, some missing. The sample holds about 120,000 clones; about nine tenths are singletons and the top ten take approximately 4.9%. Sequenced material: peripheral blood, taken on day 0 of AZD1222 vaccination. These receptor sequences come from an adult in good health.

This chain joins TRBV7-9 and TRBJ1-2; 8 bases agree with TRBD1. The CDR3 contains 16 residues. Germline V gene data show CDR1 as SEHNR and CDR2 as FQNEAQ (reference sequence). Trimming removed 5 bases from V and 2 bases from J; junction bases left unmatched: 10. CDR3 in amino acids: CASSRTGLSGNYGYTF. DNA for the CDR3: TGTGCCAGCAGCCGGACAGGGTTAAGTGGAAACTATGGCTACACCTTC.

CDR3 protein: CASSLIGQGADTGELFF. CDR3 sequence (DNA): TGTGCCAGCAGTTTAATAGGACAGGGGGCAGACACCGGGGAGCTGTTTTTT. The chain has TRBV28 and TRBJ2-2, with 11 bases that match TRBD1. This CDR3 comprises 17 residues. Trimming at V came to 2 bases and at J to 3 bases, leaving 5 bases not matched to a gene. Germline CDR1 and CDR2: MDHEN and SYDVKM.

V and J are TRBV11-2 and TRBJ2-1; 7 nucleotides agree with TRBD2. Trimming at V came to 5 bases and at J to 2 bases, leaving 9 bases not matched to a gene. From germline, CDR1 is SGHAT and CDR2 FQNNGV. The CDR3 has 16 amino acids. The CDR3 DNA reads as TGTGCCAGCAGCGCCGAGGGAGCGGGAACCTACAATGAGCAGTTCTTC. It translates to CASSAEGAGTYNEQFF.

The genes are TRBV27 and TRBJ2-1, with 9 bases that match TRBD1. This CDR3 comprises 14 residues. In germline, CDR1 is MNHEY, CDR2 SMNVEV (reference sequence). V trimming: 7 bases; J trimming: 2 bases; junction bases outside the gene matches: 3. The CDR3 nucleotides are TGTGCCAGCACAAGGGACAGGGCCTACAATGAGCAGTTCTTC. This gives the protein CASTRDRAYNEQFF.

The chain has TRBV6-1 and TRBJ1-1, with D perhaps TRBD1 (6 bases). This CDR3 spans 15 amino acids. V lost 2 bases to trimming and J lost 1 base, with 11 bases between them. Per the germline V gene, CDR1 is MNHNS and CDR2 is SASEGT. The CDR3 DNA follows: TGTGCCAGCAGTGAACGGGACACTACGAACACTGAAGCTTTCTTT. Encoded protein: CASSERDTTNTEAFF.

The V and J genes are TRBV11-3 and TRBJ1-1, with a possible D match to TRBD1 (5 bases). Trimming shortened V by 5 bases and J by 0 bases, and 16 bases separated the two germline ends. From germline, CDR1 is SGHNT and CDR2 YENEEA. The CDR3 has 16 amino acids. The CDR3 is CASSPRVRIMNTEAFF. CDR3 bases: TGTGCCAGCAGCCCCAGGGTTCGGATAATGAACACTGAAGCTTTCTTT.

This chain connects TRBV27 to TRBJ1-4, with D tentatively TRBD1 (5 bases). V was clipped by 3 bases and J by 8 bases, with 22 bases between them. Germline V gene sequence: CDR1 MNHEY, CDR2 SMNVEV (reference sequence). The length of the CDR3 is 17 residues. CDR3: CASSLIMGGEWKEKLFF. CDR3 sequence (DNA): TGTGCCAGCAGTTTGATTATGGGGGGGGAATGGAAGGAAAAACTGTTTTTT. Full variable domain (remainder filled in from reference TRBV27 and TRBJ1-4): EAQVTQNPRYLITVTGKKLTVTCSQNMNHEYMSWYRQDPGLGLRQIYYSMNVEVTDKGDVPEGYKVSRKEKRNFPLILESPSPNQTSLYFCASSLIMGGEWKEKLFFGSGTQLSVL.

The chain has TRBV7-2 and TRBJ1-5; TRBD1 aligns across 9 bases. Germline CDR1 is SGHTA and CDR2 is FQGNSA. This CDR3 spans 16 amino acids. After removal of 2 bases from V and 2 bases from J, the junction contained 4 bases not matched to a gene. The CDR3 reads CASSLSDRGGNQPQHF. The CDR3 nucleotides read TGTGCCAGCAGCTTATCTGACAGGGGGGGCAATCAGCCCCAGCATTTT.

The chain combines TRBV7-8 with TRBJ2-7; possibly TRBD1 or TRBD2 for D (6 bases each). The V gene lost 7 bases and the J gene lost 1 base, with 14 bases spanning the gap. This CDR3 contains 14 residues. Germline CDR1 reads SGHVS; CDR2 reads FQNEAQ. This CDR3 is CASTGRGESYEQYF. The CDR3 nucleotides are TGTGCCAGCACCGGAAGGGGGGAGTCCTACGAGCAGTACTTC.

The chain couples TRBV2 to TRBJ2-7; the D gene is possibly TRBD1 (5 bases). The V gene's germline CDR1 is SNHLY and CDR2 FYNNEI. The CDR3 totals 14 residues. V gave up 3 bases and J gave up 1 base, with 10 bases separating them. CDR3 bases: TGTGCCAGCAGTGACCGCAGGGTATCCTACGAGCAGTACTTC. Protein sequence: CASSDRRVSYEQYF.

The rearrangement uses TRBV15 and TRBJ2-5; 9 nucleotides align to TRBD2. The CDR3 loop spans 16 amino acids. The V segment lost 5 bases and the J segment 2 bases; nucleotides outside the gene matches: 9. CDR1 LNHNV and CDR2 YYDKDF come from the germline V gene (reference sequence). CDR3 in amino acids: CATSPGGSGGQETQYF. The CDR3 DNA is TGTGCCACCAGCCCAGGAGGTAGCGGGGGACAAGAGACCCAGTACTTC.

This sequence joins TRBV18 and TRBJ2-5; the match to TRBD1 covers 9 bases. V was pared by 1 base and J by 4 bases, with 10 bases of the junction left unmatched. Germline values: CDR1 KGHSH, CDR2 LQKENI. The CDR3 runs 17 residues. The CDR3: CASSPLGGQGLRETQYF. CDR3 bases: TGTGCCAGCTCACCACTTGGAGGACAGGGGCTTCGAGAGACCCAGTACTTC.

This chain joins TRBV29-1 and TRBJ1-4, with TRBD1 as a possible D gene (6 bases). The CDR3 consists of 17 residues. V was trimmed by 6 bases and J by 3 bases, leaving 23 bases between them. Per the germline V gene, CDR1 is SQVTM and CDR2 is ANQGSEA. The CDR3 DNA is TGCAGCGTCCTGAAAAGTCGGACACAGGGACCTAATGAAAAACTGTTTTTT. Its protein product is CSVLKSRTQGPNEKLFF.

The chain is built from TRBV6-5 and TRBJ1-1, with 7 positions matching TRBD1. The CDR3 is made up of 13 amino acids. From germline, CDR1 is MNHEY and CDR2 SVGAGI. After removal of 5 bases from V and 4 bases from J, the junction contained 4 bases not matched to a gene. In nucleotides, the CDR3 is TGTGCCAGCAGTAGAAACAGGGGCACTGAAGCTTTCTTT. This codes for CASSRNRGTEAFF.

J is TRBJ1-6 and V is TRBV5-4; 12 bases match TRBD1. Germline CDR1 is SGHNT and CDR2 is YYREEE (reference sequence). The CDR3 extends over 16 amino acids. Trimming took 3 bases from V and 6 from J; bases not matched to a gene: 4. CDR3 loop: CASSWGDRGRNSPLHF. As DNA, the CDR3 is TGTGCCAGCAGCTGGGGGGACAGGGGGCGTAATTCACCCCTCCACTTT.

The genes are TRBV28 and TRBJ1-2; D uncertain. Trimming cost V 2 bases and J 3 bases, with 10 bases left between them. The CDR3 runs to 14 residues. From germline, CDR1 is MDHEN and CDR2 SYDVKM. DNA of the CDR3: TGTGCCAGCAGTTTACCGGGAAGAGACTATGGCTACACCTTC. Translation gives CASSLPGRDYGYTF.

This rearrangement joins TRBV7-8 to TRBJ2-7; 10 nucleotides line up with TRBD1. The V and J ends lost 0 bases and 7 bases, in that order; junction bases with no gene match: 9. CDR1 and CDR2 from the germline V gene are SGHVS and FQNEAQ. The CDR3 spans 16 residues. The CDR3 DNA sequence: TGTGCCAGCAGCTTAGCGTGGGGACAGGGGAGGGGGGAGCAGTACTTC. As protein: CASSLAWGQGRGEQYF.

The V gene is TRBV5-1, the J gene TRBJ2-7; D ambiguous. The CDR3 length is 13 residues. The germline CDR1 and CDR2 sequences are SGHRS and YFSETQ. The V and J ends lost 4 bases and 3 bases respectively, with 11 bases between them. This chain's CDR3 is CASSVVPDYEQYF. The CDR3 DNA follows: TGCGCCAGCAGCGTGGTTCCAGACTACGAGCAGTACTTC. Combining the CDR3 with reference TRBV5-1 and TRBJ2-7 gives the whole variable domain KAGVTQTPRYLIKTRGQQVTLSCSPISGHRSVSWYQQTPGQGLQFLFEYFSETQRNKGNFPGRFSGRQFSNSRSEMNVSTLELGDSALYLCASSVVPDYEQYFGPGTRLTVT.

This chain connects TRBV6-6 to TRBJ2-7, with 7 bases that match TRBD2. Germline V gene lookup returns CDR1 MNHNY and CDR2 SVGAGI (reference sequence). This CDR3 contains 12 residues. The trim removed 6 bases at V and 4 bases at J, leaving 3 bases unmatched. CDR3 DNA: TGTGCCAGCAGGGCGGGGGAATACGAGCAGTACTTC. This codes for CASRAGEYEQYF.

V gene TRBV5-3 combines with J gene TRBJ2-7; D might be TRBD2 (6 bases). TRBV5-3 is identified as an open reading frame with a role that is uncertain. This CDR3 is 18 amino acids long. V dropped 0 bases and J dropped 0 bases, with 19 bases sitting between them. CDR3 amino acids: CARSLVGTGDVLSYEQYF. CDR3 sequence (DNA): TGTGCCAGAAGCTTGGTGGGTACGGGGGACGTACTCTCCTACGAGCAGTACTTC.

The chain has TRBV9 and TRBJ2-1, with D possibly called TRBD1 or TRBD2 (5 bases each). The CDR3 consists of 13 residues. Germline V gene lookup returns CDR1 SGDLS and CDR2 YYNGEE. Trimming removed 0 bases from V and 5 bases from J, with 6 bases in between. CDR3 residues: CASSVGGNNEQFF. The CDR3 bases are TGTGCCAGCAGCGTAGGGGGGAACAATGAGCAGTTCTTC.

This chain uses TRBV6-5 with TRBJ2-7, with 10 bases matching TRBD1. Per the germline V gene, CDR1 is MNHEY and CDR2 is SVGAGI. The CDR3 is made up of 15 amino acids. J lost 5 bases, V lost 0 bases, and 4 bases had no gene match. The CDR3 DNA is TGTGCCAGCAGTTACTCGGGACAGGGGAGCCACGAGCAGTACTTC. It specifies CASSYSGQGSHEQYF.

The chain has TRBV6-5 and TRBJ1-4, with a possible D match to TRBD1 (6 bases). CDR1 is MNHEY and CDR2 is SVGAGI in the germline V gene. V gave up 7 bases and J gave up 10 bases, with 19 bases separating them. This CDR3 comprises 14 residues. CDR3 region: CASTRGGGRGKLFF. In nucleotides, the CDR3 is TGTGCCAGCACCCGGGGAGGGGGACGGGGAAAACTGTTTTTT.

The chain recombines TRBV11-3 with TRBJ2-5; 7 positions match TRBD1. V was clipped by 5 bases and J by 3 bases; unmatched bases: 15. Germline assignment: CDR1 SGHNT and CDR2 YENEEA. The CDR3 totals 17 residues. CDR3 residues: CASSAGGHSRGEETQYF. The CDR3 DNA sequence: TGTGCCAGCAGCGCAGGGGGACACTCAAGAGGGGAAGAGACCCAGTACTTC. Full variable domain (rest looked up from reference TRBV11-3 and TRBJ2-5): EAGVVQSPRYKIIEKKQPVAFWCNPISGHNTLYWYLQNLGQGPELLIRYENEEAVDDSQLPKDRFSAERLKGVDSTLKIQPAELGDSAVYLCASSAGGHSRGEETQYFGPGTRLLVL.

The CDR3 spells CATRPFTTYNEQFF. The CDR3 bases are TGCGCCACCAGACCTTTTACTACATACAATGAGCAGTTCTTC. The chain has TRBV5-1 and TRBJ2-1; no reliable D call. This CDR3 is built from 14 residues. The germline V gene encodes CDR1 SGHRS and CDR2 YFSETQ. The V and J ends lost 9 bases and 4 bases respectively, with 17 bases between them. Looking up the rest from reference TRBV5-1 and TRBJ2-1 gives the full variable domain: KAGVTQTPRYLIKTRGQQVTLSCSPISGHRSVSWYQQTPGQGLQFLFEYFSETQRNKGNFPGRFSGRQFSNSRSEMNVSTLELGDSALYLCATRPFTTYNEQFFGPGTRLTVL.

The rearrangement joins TRBV7-6 to TRBJ2-5, with 11 bases fitting TRBD1. CDR3 length: 15 amino acids. Germline-derived CDR1 and CDR2 are SGHVS and FNYEAQ. V shed 3 bases, J shed 4 bases, and the junction held 4 bases outside the gene matches. This CDR3 is CASSFGTGGRETQYF. CDR3 DNA: TGTGCCAGCAGCTTCGGGACAGGGGGGCGAGAGACCCAGTACTTC.

A few counts support this clone. This chain connects TRBV4-2 to TRBJ1-5; TRBD1 matches 9 bases. This CDR3 is 16 amino acids long. Unmatched junction bases numbered 9, after V lost 3 bases and J lost 6 bases. The germline gives CDR1 LGHNA, CDR2 YNFKEQ. Here the CDR3 reads CASSQDGTGGIQPQHF. The CDR3 DNA reads TGTGCCAGCAGCCAGGACGGAACAGGGGGCATTCAGCCCCAGCATTTT.

The chain joins TRBV6-2 or TRBV6-3 to TRBJ2-1, with 10 positions matching TRBD2. This CDR3 is built from 15 residues. The germline gives CDR1 MNHEY, CDR2 SVGEGT. V shed 2 bases, J shed 7 bases, and the junction held 5 bases outside the gene matches. The CDR3 loop is CASSYPLAGGNEQFF. The CDR3 DNA is TGTGCCAGCAGTTACCCTTTAGCGGGGGGTAATGAGCAGTTCTTC.

The chain links TRBV9 to TRBJ2-3; TRBD1 or TRBD2 may be the D gene (5 bases each). The germline CDR1 and CDR2 sequences are SGDLS and YYNGEE. The CDR3 consists of 15 residues. Trimming left V 0 bases short and J 6 bases short, with 14 bases between. The CDR3, as DNA: TGTGCCAGCAGCGTAGTACCGGGGCCTAGGGATACGCAGTATTTT. Amino acid sequence: CASSVVPGPRDTQYF.

J is TRBJ1-1 and V is TRBV4-1, with D possibly TRBD1 on 5 matching bases. V was cut by 1 base and J by 8 bases, with 20 bases left in between. This CDR3 has 16 amino acids. CDR1 is MGHRA and CDR2 is YSYEKL in the germline V gene. The CDR3 nucleotides are TGCGCCAGCAGCCAAGGTGGTGGCAGGGTGTGGTCGGAAGCTTTCTTT. Its protein is CASSQGGGRVWSEAFF.